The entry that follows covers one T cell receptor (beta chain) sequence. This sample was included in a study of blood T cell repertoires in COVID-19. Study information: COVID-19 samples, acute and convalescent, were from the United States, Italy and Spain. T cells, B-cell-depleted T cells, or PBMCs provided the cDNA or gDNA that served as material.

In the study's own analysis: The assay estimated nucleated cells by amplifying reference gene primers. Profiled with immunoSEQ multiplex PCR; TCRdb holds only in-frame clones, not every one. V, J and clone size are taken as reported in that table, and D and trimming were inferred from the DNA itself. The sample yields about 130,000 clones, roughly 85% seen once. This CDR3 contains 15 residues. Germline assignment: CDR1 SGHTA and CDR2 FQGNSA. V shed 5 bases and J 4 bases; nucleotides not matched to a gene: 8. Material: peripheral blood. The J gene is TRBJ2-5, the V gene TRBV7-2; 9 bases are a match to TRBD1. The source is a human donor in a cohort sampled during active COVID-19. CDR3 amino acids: CASSPDGTGRETQYF. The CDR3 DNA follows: TGTGCCAGCAGCCCGGATGGGACAGGGAGAGAGACCCAGTACTTC.